The subject of this entry is one T cell receptor (beta chain). This sample is drawn from a study of blood T cells in healthy people across ages. The authors ran a second PCR of about 7 to 11 cycles using a sample-barcoded 5' primer and a J-beta primer mix. Using its own MiXCR run on the 5' RACE reads, TCRdb lists one record per CDR3 protein. The sample holds approximately 800,000 distinct CDR3 sequences, around 62% seen once. The authors extracted at least 6 micrograms of total RNA per sample. CDR1 and CDR2 (germline): LGHNA, YNFKEQ. The CDR3 length is 16 residues. Trimming at V came to 1 base and at J to 1 base, leaving 6 bases not matched to a gene.

The J gene is TRBJ2-7, the V gene TRBV4-2, with 8 bases identical to TRBD1. This TCR was sampled from a man aged 30 to 39 in good health. Sequenced sample: blood. The CDR3 DNA is TGTGCCAGCAGCCAAGTATATCAGGGGGCGTCCTACGAGCAGTACTTC. This encodes CASSQVYQGASYEQYF.